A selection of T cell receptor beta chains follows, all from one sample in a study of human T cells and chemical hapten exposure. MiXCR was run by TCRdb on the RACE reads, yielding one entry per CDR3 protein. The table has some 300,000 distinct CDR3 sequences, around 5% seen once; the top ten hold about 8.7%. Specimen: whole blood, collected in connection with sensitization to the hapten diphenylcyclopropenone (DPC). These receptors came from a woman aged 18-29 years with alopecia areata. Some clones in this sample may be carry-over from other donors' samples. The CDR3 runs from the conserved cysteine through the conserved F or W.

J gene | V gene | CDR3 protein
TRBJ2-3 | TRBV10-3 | CAIRLGTSGESYGTDTQYF
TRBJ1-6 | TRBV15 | CATSRDQASPLHF
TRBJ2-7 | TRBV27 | CASGTPQAYEQYF
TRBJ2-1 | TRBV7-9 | CASSSRMEQFF
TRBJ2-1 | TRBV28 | CASSPRGGGLYNEQFF
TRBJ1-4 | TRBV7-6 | CASSPHDRAGEKLFF
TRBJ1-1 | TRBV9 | CASGTLPDTEAFF
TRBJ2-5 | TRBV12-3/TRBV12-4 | CASSLGLETQYF
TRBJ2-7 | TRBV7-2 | CASSLDPGTYEQYF
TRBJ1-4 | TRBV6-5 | CASTRGSDEKLFF
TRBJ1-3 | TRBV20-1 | CSAISVRGVENSGNTIYF
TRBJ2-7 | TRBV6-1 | CASSEPPSEQYF
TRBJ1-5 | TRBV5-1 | CASSSGTGSNQPQHF
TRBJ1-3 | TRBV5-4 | CASSLGASGNTIYF
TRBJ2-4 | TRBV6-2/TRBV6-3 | CASSQGPENIQYF
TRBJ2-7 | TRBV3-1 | CATRDALSSYEQYF
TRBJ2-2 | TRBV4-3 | CASSQDRSSGGSTGELFF